A selection of T cell receptor beta chains follows, all from one sample in a study of cytomegalovirus exposure and HLA in healthy donors. TCRdb's copy holds only in-frame clones and misses some; the assay was immunoSEQ multiplex PCR. The sample carries 200,000 to 300,000 clones, roughly 91% recorded once. Input material: PBMCs. The receptors were sampled from a woman aged 25 to 39 in good health and CMV-seronegative. Both conserved end residues are part of each CDR3. D genes are given only for firm matches. Rows give clone size only sometimes, using once, few, many, or a class for an expanded clone.

cdr3_nt: TGTGCCAGCAGCTTAACCGGGGAGCAGTACTTC
cdr3_aa: CASSLTGEQYF
j_call: TRBJ2-7
v_call: TRBV7-3
d_call: -
clone_size: -

cdr3_nt: TGTGCCAGCAGTGTAGGGACACGTGGAGAAAAACTGTTTTTT
cdr3_aa: CASSVGTRGEKLFF
j_call: TRBJ1-4
v_call: TRBV2
d_call: -
clone_size: -

cdr3_nt: TGTGCCAGCAGCTACGGGACAGGGGGAGGCTATGGCTACACCTTC
cdr3_aa: CASSYGTGGGYGYTF
j_call: TRBJ1-2
v_call: TRBV5-6
d_call: TRBD1
clone_size: -

cdr3_nt: TGTGCCAGCAGCGTAGCCCCAGTCTCCTACAATGAGCAGTTCTTC
cdr3_aa: CASSVAPVSYNEQFF
j_call: TRBJ2-1
v_call: TRBV9
d_call: -
clone_size: -

cdr3_nt: TGTGCCAGCAGCCGACCCAGACAGGGGGCAACAGATACGCAGTATTTT
cdr3_aa: CASSRPRQGATDTQYF
j_call: TRBJ2-3
v_call: TRBV5-4
d_call: TRBD1
clone_size: -

cdr3_nt: TGTGCCAGCAGTTACCAGGTCGTGGGAAGCTCCTACGAGCAGTACTTC
cdr3_aa: CASSYQVVGSSYEQYF
j_call: TRBJ2-7
v_call: TRBV6-6
d_call: -
clone_size: -

cdr3_nt: TGTGCCAGCAGTTTTGGCAGGAGCTCCTACGAGCAGTACTTC
cdr3_aa: CASSFGRSSYEQYF
j_call: TRBJ2-7
v_call: TRBV28
d_call: -
clone_size: -

cdr3_nt: TGTGCCAGCAGCTTAGCAGGGGCCTACGAGCAGTACTTC
cdr3_aa: CASSLAGAYEQYF
j_call: TRBJ2-7
v_call: TRBV11-3
d_call: -
clone_size: once

cdr3_nt: TGTGCCAGCAAACTGGGGCTCACGGTTGGCGAGCAGTACTTC
cdr3_aa: CASKLGLTVGEQYF
j_call: TRBJ2-7
v_call: TRBV28
d_call: -
clone_size: few

cdr3_nt: TGCGCCAGCAGCCAAGAGAGTGGCTACGAGCAGTACTTC
cdr3_aa: CASSQESGYEQYF
j_call: TRBJ2-7
v_call: TRBV4-3
d_call: -
clone_size: -

cdr3_nt: TGCAGCGTTGAGAAGGGCCGTGACGAGCAGTACTTC
cdr3_aa: CSVEKGRDEQYF
j_call: TRBJ2-7
v_call: TRBV29-1
d_call: -
clone_size: -

cdr3_nt: TGTGCCAGCAGCCAGAGAATAGCGGAGTCCACAGATACGCAGTATTTT
cdr3_aa: CASSQRIAESTDTQYF
j_call: TRBJ2-3
v_call: TRBV4-2
d_call: -
clone_size: -

cdr3_nt: TGTGCCAGCAGCCTTGGAAGAGATACGCAGTATTTT
cdr3_aa: CASSLGRDTQYF
j_call: TRBJ2-3
v_call: TRBV13
d_call: -
clone_size: once

cdr3_nt: TGTGCCAGCGTGCTCCTAGGCACCGGGGAGCTGTTTTTT
cdr3_aa: CASVLLGTGELFF
j_call: TRBJ2-2
v_call: TRBV6-6
d_call: -
clone_size: -

cdr3_nt: TGTGCCAGCAAACAGGGGGGGCCCGCCGGGACCCAGTACTTC
cdr3_aa: CASKQGGPAGTQYF
j_call: TRBJ2-5
v_call: TRBV7-2
d_call: -
clone_size: -

cdr3_nt: TGTGCCAGCAGCCGAGTTGGGTCTCGAATTGGAGACGAAGCTTTCTTT
cdr3_aa: CASSRVGSRIGDEAFF
j_call: TRBJ1-1
v_call: TRBV27
d_call: -
clone_size: -

cdr3_nt: TGCGCCAGCAGCCAAGATAGTAAGGCAGATACGCAGTATTTT
cdr3_aa: CASSQDSKADTQYF
j_call: TRBJ2-3
v_call: TRBV4-3
d_call: -
clone_size: -

cdr3_nt: TGTGCCAGCAGCGACCATGCGGCGAATCAGCCCCAGCATTTT
cdr3_aa: CASSDHAANQPQHF
j_call: TRBJ1-5
v_call: TRBV27
d_call: -
clone_size: -

cdr3_nt: TGTGCCAGCAGCTTACTCGCTAGCGGATACAATGAGCAGTTCTTC
cdr3_aa: CASSLLASGYNEQFF
j_call: TRBJ2-1
v_call: TRBV11-2
d_call: TRBD2
clone_size: -

cdr3_nt: TGTGCCAGCAGTTACTTGGTCCAGAACACTGAAGCTTTCTTT
cdr3_aa: CASSYLVQNTEAFF
j_call: TRBJ1-1
v_call: TRBV6-6
d_call: -
clone_size: -

cdr3_nt: TGTGCCCTACTAAAGGACAGGCTTACCTACGAGCAGTACTTC
cdr3_aa: CALLKDRLTYEQYF
j_call: TRBJ2-7
v_call: TRBV30
d_call: TRBD1
clone_size: -

cdr3_nt: TGTGCCAGCAGCCCCGGTGAGGTAGCCATATATTTT
cdr3_aa: CASSPGEVAIYF
j_call: TRBJ1-3
v_call: TRBV4-2
d_call: -
clone_size: few

cdr3_nt: TGCGCCAGCACCCCACTAGCGGGAGTTAAAGATACGCAGTATTTT
cdr3_aa: CASTPLAGVKDTQYF
j_call: TRBJ2-3
v_call: TRBV5-1
d_call: TRBD2
clone_size: once

cdr3_nt: TGTGCCAGCAGTGTGGGGGGGGACGAGCAGTACTTC
cdr3_aa: CASSVGGDEQYF
j_call: TRBJ2-7
v_call: TRBV27
d_call: TRBD2
clone_size: -

cdr3_nt: TGTGCCAGCAGCGTTTACTCTCGGCTAGTGAGCACCGGGGAGCTGTTTTTT
cdr3_aa: CASSVYSRLVSTGELFF
j_call: TRBJ2-2
v_call: TRBV9
d_call: -
clone_size: -

cdr3_nt: TGCGCCAGCAGCTTTGGGGATGCCGGCACAGATACGCAGTATTTT
cdr3_aa: CASSFGDAGTDTQYF
j_call: TRBJ2-3
v_call: TRBV5-1
d_call: -
clone_size: -

cdr3_nt: TGCGCCAGCAGCTTGGGGTACGAGCAGTACTTC
cdr3_aa: CASSLGYEQYF
j_call: TRBJ2-7
v_call: TRBV5-1
d_call: -
clone_size: -

cdr3_nt: TGTGCCAGCTCACCACAGAGGCGGATAGCGGGAGGGACCGAGCAGTACTTC
cdr3_aa: CASSPQRRIAGGTEQYF
j_call: TRBJ2-7
v_call: TRBV18
d_call: TRBD2
clone_size: -

cdr3_nt: TGTGCCAGCAGCTTACTTTTGGGGCCAGAGACCCAGTACTTC
cdr3_aa: CASSLLLGPETQYF
j_call: TRBJ2-5
v_call: TRBV11-2
d_call: -
clone_size: -

cdr3_nt: TGCGCCAGCAGCACCGGGACAGGGACCACAGATACGCAGTATTTT
cdr3_aa: CASSTGTGTTDTQYF
j_call: TRBJ2-3
v_call: TRBV5-1
d_call: TRBD1
clone_size: -

cdr3_nt: TGTGCCAGTAGTATCTCGGGATCCTACGAGCAGTACTTC
cdr3_aa: CASSISGSYEQYF
j_call: TRBJ2-7
v_call: TRBV19
d_call: -
clone_size: -